This T cell receptor beta chain originates from a study of blood T cells in healthy people across ages. The overall study: The template switching approach captured approximately one barcoded beta molecule for every two T cells.

Many counts were recorded for this clonotype. Antigen specificity is unknown. This CDR3 spans 14 amino acids. CDR1 is SEHNR, CDR2 FQNEAQ, per germline (reference sequence). The V end lost 1 base, the J end lost 11 bases, and 16 bases lay between the germline ends. Primers used in a second PCR of about 7 to 11 cycles were a sample-barcoded 5' primer and a J-beta primer mix. The template-switch adaptor was a 5' adaptor with 12 random nucleotides. It tagged each cDNA molecule. TCRdb passed the 5' RACE reads through MiXCR, listing each CDR3 protein once. Found here are about 1.6 million distinct CDR3 sequences, about 32% of them singletons; the top ten hold about 10%. Overall study results and limits: Nothing was known about donor CMV status, and this possibly confounded expanded clonotype changes.

The specimen sequenced was blood. The receptor was derived from a woman in her twenties or thirties in good health. The chain employs TRBV7-9 and TRBJ2-3; the D call may be TRBD1 or TRBD2 (5 bases each). Here the CDR3 reads CASSLGPGAYLQYF. CDR3 bases: TGTGCCAGCAGCTTAGGACCCGGGGCCTACTTGCAGTATTTT.